The 21 T cell receptor beta chains below come from one sample, sequenced in a study of CD8 T cells in Susac syndrome. RNA amounts of roughly 0.45 to 1 ug underwent reverse transcription with random hexamers. TCRdb independently ran MiXCR on the immunoSEQ multiplex PCR reads; one entry per CDR3 protein. The table lists some 130,000 distinct CDR3 sequences, approximately 95% of them singletons. The sequencing input was CD8+ T cells from PBMCs. The source is a human donor with Susac syndrome.

CDR3 DNA sequence: TGTGCCAGCAGTTACTCGCGGCAGGGGTCCTCCTACGAGCAGTACTTC. The encoded protein is CASSYSRQGSSYEQYF. The chain uses TRBV6-5 and TRBJ2-7, with a tentative D call TRBD1 (6 bases). The germline gives CDR1 MNHEY, CDR2 SVGAGI. The CDR3 is made up of 16 amino acids. The ends were cut back, 0 bases at V and 0 bases at J, with 12 bases in the middle.

This clonotype was counted only a few times. The chain carries TRBV6-5 and TRBJ1-1, with 7 positions matching TRBD1. The CDR3 has 13 residues. With 0 bases clipped from V and 7 bases from J, the junction kept 2 bases outside the gene matches. Germline CDR1 MNHEY, CDR2 SVGAGI. The CDR3 bases are TGTGCCAGCAGTTACTCTACAGGGGTTGAAGCTTTCTTT. Translated, it gives CASSYSTGVEAFF.

The chain combines TRBV10-3 with TRBJ2-3; 12 bases map to TRBD2. The germline CDR1 and CDR2 sequences are ENHRY and SYGVKD. This CDR3 is built from 17 residues. The junction had 8 bases not matched to a gene; V was cut back by 4 bases and J by 3 bases. DNA of the CDR3: TGTGCCATCAGTGCACCCACAACTAGCGGGAGGACAGATACGCAGTATTTT. Amino acids: CAISAPTTSGRTDTQYF.

The chain joins TRBV28 to TRBJ2-1, with D perhaps matching TRBD2 (6 bases). The CDR3 spans 11 residues. Trimming stripped 7 bases from V and 10 bases from J, with 11 bases between. Germline V gene lookup returns CDR1 MDHEN and CDR2 SYDVKM. CDR3 nucleotides: TGTGCCAGCACCTGGGGGGTAGAGCAGTTCTTC. It encodes CASTWGVEQFF.

The V call is TRBV5-1, the J call TRBJ2-7; D is possibly TRBD1 or TRBD2 (5 bases each). V was trimmed by 4 bases and J by 5 bases, leaving 19 bases between them. CDR1 and CDR2 (germline): SGHRS, YFSETQ. The CDR3 totals 15 residues. CDR3 coding DNA: TGCGCCAGCAGCCCGCATGGGACGGTCGGGGACGAGCAGTACTTC. Translated, it gives CASSPHGTVGDEQYF.

V and J are TRBV27 and TRBJ2-5; 7 bases map to TRBD2. J gave up 4 bases and V 4 bases, and 9 bases lay outside the gene matches. This CDR3 contains 15 residues. Germline loops: CDR1 MNHEY, CDR2 SMNVEV (reference sequence). CDR3 sequence (DNA): TGTGCCAGCAGTTCAGGGAGGGGAGGCTTAGAGACCCAGTACTTC. Translated: CASSSGRGGLETQYF.

Only one count was recorded for this clonotype. The chain joins TRBV2 to TRBJ2-7; maybe TRBD1 (6 bases). V was trimmed by 3 bases and J by 2 bases, leaving 11 bases between them. The CDR3 runs 14 residues. CDR1 and CDR2 from the germline V gene are SNHLY and FYNNEI. CDR3 sequence (DNA): TGTGCCAGCAGTGAGGAACAGGGCCCCTACGAGCAGTACTTC. Protein: CASSEEQGPYEQYF.

The J gene is TRBJ2-2, the V gene TRBV27; no clear D. Trimming left V 6 bases short and J 2 bases short, with 7 bases between. Germline V gene data show CDR1 as MNHEY and CDR2 as SMNVEV (reference sequence). There are 13 residues in the CDR3. The CDR3 coding sequence is TGTGCCAGCAGAATACGAAACACCGGGGAGCTGTTTTTT. This codes for CASRIRNTGELFF.

The chain is built from TRBV4-1 and TRBJ1-5; 7 bases line up with TRBD1. The CDR3 is 16 residues long. Germline V lookup: CDR1 MGHRA, CDR2 YSYEKL. V gave up 0 bases and J gave up 5 bases; unmatched junction bases: 7. The CDR3 DNA follows: TGCGCCAGCAGCCAAGATTTGACAGGGCAATATCAGCCCCAGCATTTT. This encodes CASSQDLTGQYQPQHF.

The V and J genes are TRBV9 and TRBJ1-2; 7 nucleotides match TRBD1. Trimming cost V 4 bases and J 0 bases; bases outside gene matches: 9. Germline V CDR1 and CDR2: SGDLS, YYNGEE. The CDR3 is 16 residues long. The CDR3 here is CASSSPGTAPNYGYTF. The CDR3 bases are TGTGCCAGCAGCTCACCCGGGACAGCACCTAACTATGGCTACACCTTC.

The chain joins TRBV4-1 to TRBJ2-7; D assignment may be TRBD1 or TRBD2 (5 bases each). CDR1 is MGHRA, CDR2 YSYEKL, per germline. This CDR3 is 16 amino acids long. The V end lost 1 base, the J end lost 3 bases, and 16 bases lay between the germline ends. The CDR3 bases are TGCGCCAGCAGCCAAGCTTCAGGGTCGGGGATCTACGAGCAGTACTTC. Translating gives CASSQASGSGIYEQYF.

This chain uses TRBV11-1 with TRBJ1-2, with 7 bases aligning to TRBD1. This CDR3 has 12 amino acids. V shed 5 bases and J 8 bases; nucleotides not matched to a gene: 5. CDR1 and CDR2 from the germline V gene are SGHAT and FQDESV (reference sequence). The DNA of the CDR3 is TGTGCCAGCAGCCTCTCAGGGGGGGGCTACACCTTC. This encodes CASSLSGGGYTF.

The chain has TRBV28 and TRBJ2-7; D ambiguous. Deletions cut 3 bases from V and 3 bases from J, with 9 bases between. Germline V lookup: CDR1 MDHEN, CDR2 SYDVKM. This CDR3 contains 13 residues. The CDR3 loop reads CASSFLGGYEQYF. CDR3 in DNA: TGTGCCAGCAGTTTCTTGGGTGGCTACGAGCAGTACTTC.

The rearrangement uses TRBV9 and TRBJ2-1, with 11 nucleotides matching TRBD2. The ends lost 3 bases at V and 0 bases at J; junction bases unmatched: 11. Germline CDR1 is SGDLS and CDR2 is YYNGEE. This CDR3 has 19 residues. CDR3 protein: CASSASGTSGASSYNEQFF. CDR3 coding DNA: TGTGCCAGCAGCGCCTCCGGGACTAGCGGAGCAAGCTCCTACAATGAGCAGTTCTTC.

The V call is TRBV4-1, the J call TRBJ2-5, with TRBD1 matching 9 bases. The J segment lost 1 base and the V segment lost 4 bases, leaving 16 bases of the junction unmatched. The length of the CDR3 is 19 residues. The germline V gene encodes CDR1 MGHRA and CDR2 YSYEKL. CDR3 amino acids: CASSLRGQGLGGLQETQYF. CDR3 bases: TGCGCCAGCAGCCTCCGGGGACAGGGTTTAGGGGGACTCCAAGAGACCCAGTACTTC.

This sequence joins TRBV15 and TRBJ1-4; D gene uncertain. This CDR3 has 12 residues. V shed 6 bases and J shed 2 bases, with 4 bases lying between them. CDR1 and CDR2 (germline): LNHNV, YYDKDF (reference sequence). CDR3 DNA: TGTGCCACCAGGGGGACTAATGAAAAACTGTTTTTT. As protein: CATRGTNEKLFF.

The rearrangement uses TRBV13 and TRBJ2-7; D is perhaps TRBD1 or TRBD2 (5 bases each). The germline V gene has CDR1 PRHDT and CDR2 FYEKMQ (reference sequence). V was pared by 7 bases and J by 2 bases, with 9 bases between. The CDR3 runs to 12 residues. In DNA, the CDR3 is TGTGCCAGCACCGGGACGGCCTACGAGCAGTACTTC. This gives the protein CASTGTAYEQYF.

The V call is TRBV7-2, the J call TRBJ1-5, with D hard to call. V dropped 3 bases and J dropped 11 bases, with 14 bases sitting between them. Germline V gene lookup returns CDR1 SGHTA and CDR2 FQGNSA. The CDR3 consists of 13 residues. CDR3 sequence: CASSFGPDEAQHF. Written as DNA, the CDR3 is TGTGCCAGCAGCTTTGGACCCGACGAGGCCCAGCATTTT.

The chain recombines TRBV7-6 with TRBJ2-2, with 8 bases lining up with TRBD2. The germline V gene has CDR1 SGHVS and CDR2 FNYEAQ. This CDR3 is built from 15 residues. V dropped 5 bases and J dropped 7; count of bases not matched to a gene: 9. CDR3 in DNA: TGTGCCAGCAGCCCATTGGGACTAGTGGGCGGGGAGCTGTTTTTT. It yields the protein CASSPLGLVGGELFF.

This chain links TRBV12-3 or TRBV12-4 with TRBJ2-1; perhaps TRBD2 as D (6 bases). This CDR3 contains 14 residues. Between the trimmed V and J ends, which lost 4 bases and 2 bases, there was a span of 9 bases. The CDR3 reads CASSSTRTYNEQFF. CDR3 nucleotides: TGTGCCAGCAGTTCGACTAGAACCTACAATGAGCAGTTCTTC.

V and J are TRBV20-1 and TRBJ1-2, with a possible D match to TRBD1 (5 bases). Trimming took off 1 base at V and 6 bases at J, with 12 bases between the two ends. Per germline, CDR1 DFQATT and CDR2 SNEGSKA (reference sequence). This CDR3 region has 13 residues. CDR3: CSARGGDSDGYTF. The CDR3 nucleotides are TGCAGTGCTAGAGGGGGGGATTCGGATGGCTACACCTTC.